Listed here are 19 T cell receptor beta chains from one sample, sequenced in a study of blood T cells in healthy people across ages. Primers used in a second PCR of about 7 to 12 cycles were a sample-barcoded 5' primer and a J-beta primer mix. TCRdb called the 5' RACE reads again in MiXCR, with one record for every CDR3 protein. Among 800,000 to 1,000,000 distinct CDR3 sequences listed, roughly 43% were seen once. Sequencing input: blood. These receptors all stem from a man under 40 in good health.

The chain is built from TRBV10-3 and TRBJ2-3; D is unresolved. Trimming stripped 10 bases from V and 1 base from J, with 6 bases between. In germline, CDR1 is ENHRY, CDR2 SYGVKD. The CDR3 covers 11 residues. The DNA of the CDR3 is TGTGCCACAGAAGGCACAGATACGCAGTATTTT. Its translation is CATEGTDTQYF.

The V and J genes are TRBV24-1 and TRBJ2-3; D not resolved. Trimming pared 5 bases from V and 2 bases from J, leaving 10 bases between. The CDR3 is 14 amino acids. In germline, CDR1 is KGHDR, CDR2 SFDVKD. CDR3 in DNA: TGTGCCACCAGTGCCCCAGCAGCCACAGATACGCAGTATTTT. Amino acid sequence: CATSAPAATDTQYF.

The J gene is TRBJ1-2, the V gene TRBV5-1, with a possible D match to TRBD1 (6 bases). Germline values: CDR1 SGHRS, CDR2 YFSETQ. The CDR3 runs 14 residues. Trimming shortened V by 4 bases and J by 7 bases, and 17 bases separated the two germline ends. For the CDR3, the DNA is TGCGCCAGCAGCCTTGACGGGGGCCGCAGTGGCTACACCTTC. Its protein is CASSLDGGRSGYTF.

This chain links TRBV20-1 with TRBJ1-6; a weak D match, TRBD1 (6 bases). CDR3 size: 18 residues. With 1 base removed from V and 9 bases from J, the gap between germline ends came to 25 bases. Per the germline V gene, CDR1 is DFQATT and CDR2 is SNEGSKA (reference sequence). As DNA, the CDR3 is TGCAGTGCTAGAGCCTCAGACGGGGGGGCCGCTGATAGTTCACCCCTCCACTTT. It translates to CSARASDGGAADSSPLHF.

The gene calls are TRBV5-1 and TRBJ2-3, with a tentative D call TRBD2 (5 bases). The CDR3 spans 14 residues. Germline V gives CDR1 SGHRS, CDR2 YFSETQ. The V and J ends lost 4 bases and 0 bases respectively, with 9 bases between them. The CDR3 loop reads CASSMTTSTDTQYF. The CDR3 nucleotides read TGCGCCAGCAGCATGACTACTAGCACAGATACGCAGTATTTT. Drawing the rest from reference TRBV5-1 and TRBJ2-3, the complete variable domain is KAGVTQTPRYLIKTRGQQVTLSCSPISGHRSVSWYQQTPGQGLQFLFEYFSETQRNKGNFPGRFSGRQFSNSRSEMNVSTLELGDSALYLCASSMTTSTDTQYFGPGTRLTVL.

V is TRBV7-2 and J is TRBJ2-1; D may be TRBD2 (6 bases). Germline values: CDR1 SGHTA, CDR2 FQGNSA. The CDR3 has 16 residues. V lost 5 bases and J 3 bases, leaving 17 bases between the germline ends. The DNA of the CDR3 is TGTGCCAGCAGCCCAGGACTCGGGACTGGCTACAATGAGCAGTTCTTC. Its protein is CASSPGLGTGYNEQFF.

The J gene is TRBJ2-7, the V gene TRBV4-3; 7 bases agree with TRBD1. This CDR3 contains 14 residues. The ends lost 4 bases at V and 2 bases at J; junction bases unmatched: 5. Germline-derived CDR1 and CDR2 are LGHNA and YSLEER. CDR3 bases: TGCGCCAGCAGCCCTTGGGACAGCACCTACGAGCAGTACTTC. The encoded protein is CASSPWDSTYEQYF.

J is TRBJ1-1 and V is TRBV14; 8 nucleotides match TRBD1. V lost 0 bases to trimming and J lost 6 bases; unmatched junction nucleotides: 3. The germline V gene encodes CDR1 SGHDN and CDR2 FVKESK. This CDR3 spans 14 amino acids. The CDR3 sequence: CASSQDRGLSEAFF. The CDR3 DNA sequence: TGTGCCAGCAGCCAAGACAGGGGGCTTTCTGAAGCTTTCTTT. Together with reference TRBV14 and TRBJ1-1, the CDR3 gives the full variable domain: EAGVTQFPSHSVIEKGQTVTLRCDPISGHDNLYWYRRVMGKEIKFLLHFVKESKQDESGMPNNRFLAERTGGTYSTLKVQPAELEDSGVYFCASSQDRGLSEAFFGQGTRLTVV.

The rearrangement uses TRBV5-1 and TRBJ2-3; 9 bases match TRBD1. CDR3 length: 16 amino acids. The ends lost 4 bases at V and 2 bases at J; junction bases unmatched: 8. Germline V CDR1 and CDR2: SGHRS, YFSETQ. The CDR3 is CASSGGQGSHTDTQYF. CDR3 bases: TGCGCCAGCAGCGGAGGACAGGGGTCTCACACAGATACGCAGTATTTT. Together with reference TRBV5-1 and TRBJ2-3, the CDR3 gives the full variable domain: KAGVTQTPRYLIKTRGQQVTLSCSPISGHRSVSWYQQTPGQGLQFLFEYFSETQRNKGNFPGRFSGRQFSNSRSEMNVSTLELGDSALYLCASSGGQGSHTDTQYFGPGTRLTVL.

The chain is built from TRBV6-1 and TRBJ2-7; D possibly corresponds to TRBD2 (7 bases). The ends were cut back, 4 bases at V and 4 bases at J, with 14 bases in the middle. The CDR3 length is 14 residues. Germline assignment: CDR1 MNHNS and CDR2 SASEGT. The DNA for the CDR3 is TGTGCCAGCAGTGTCGGGGGGCCGCGTTACGAGCAGTACTTC. It specifies CASSVGGPRYEQYF.

V usage is TRBV12-3 or TRBV12-4 and J usage is TRBJ1-2, with TRBD1 matching 8 bases. This CDR3 comprises 15 residues. With V trimmed by 6 bases and J by 12 bases, 18 bases remained unmatched. The CDR3 DNA is TGTGCCAGCAGCTCTGACAGGGGCAACCTATGGCTAGACACCTTC. This codes for CASSSDRGNLWLDTF.

This clonotype was observed a handful of times. The CDR3 protein is CASSILQGYEQYF. DNA for the CDR3: TGTGCCAGCAGTATCTTACAGGGCTACGAGCAGTACTTC. The chain links TRBV28 to TRBJ2-7, with D tentatively TRBD1 (6 bases). V lost 5 bases to trimming and J lost 3 bases, with 11 bases between them. Germline values: CDR1 MDHEN, CDR2 SYDVKM. CDR3 length: 13 amino acids.

The sample holds many counts of this clonotype. Mismatch with germline at one junction end may stem from a read error. The chain has TRBV12-3 or TRBV12-4 and TRBJ1-2; D is ambiguous. The CDR3 contains 13 residues. CDR3 nucleotides: TGTGCCAGCAGCTTAGGGCCTAACTATGGCTACACCTTC. Its protein is CASSLGPNYGYTF.

V usage is TRBV20-1 and J usage is TRBJ2-7; possibly TRBD2 for D (7 bases). The CDR3 has 13 residues. CDR1 is DFQATT, CDR2 SNEGSKA, per germline (reference sequence). V lost 6 bases, J lost 4 bases, and 16 bases lay in between. Here the CDR3 reads CSAGEGGEYEQYF. For the CDR3, the DNA is TGCAGTGCCGGGGAAGGGGGGGAATACGAGCAGTACTTC.

A few counts support this clonotype. The chain links TRBV24-1 to TRBJ2-7, with 8 bases that match TRBD1. Trimming removed 8 bases from V and 9 bases from J; junction bases left unmatched: 8. The CDR3 loop spans 12 amino acids. Germline V gene data show CDR1 as KGHDR and CDR2 as SFDVKD. This chain's CDR3 is CATNDRGSRQYF. Here the CDR3 DNA reads TGTGCCACCAATGACAGGGGCTCTAGGCAGTACTTC.

As for this clonotype: This may be a read error: a much more frequent sequence differs by one nucleotide. V gene TRBV12-3 or TRBV12-4 combines with J gene TRBJ2-3, with 8 bases identical to TRBD1. This CDR3 region has 15 residues. Trimming cost V 6 bases and J 2 bases; bases outside gene matches: 7. The CDR3 region is CASRTGTGNTDTQYF. CDR3 bases: TGTGCCAGCAGAACCGGGACAGGTAACACAGATACGCAGTATTTT.

This sequence joins TRBV25-1 and TRBJ1-6; no clear D. Trimming cost V 3 bases and J 0 bases, with 15 bases left between them. CDR3 length: 18 amino acids. Germline assignment: CDR1 MGHDK and CDR2 SYGVNS. The chain's CDR3 is CASSDGEFISSYNSPLHF. The CDR3, as DNA: TGTGCCAGCAGTGACGGAGAATTTATTAGCTCCTATAATTCACCCCTCCACTTT.

This clonotype occurred many times. CDR3 region: CASSLNSQETQYF. The DNA of the CDR3 is TGTGCCAGCAGCTTGAACAGCCAAGAGACCCAGTACTTC. The chain has TRBV5-6 and TRBJ2-5; D remains unclear. V was cut by 1 base and J by 1 base, with 5 bases left in between. CDR1 SGHDT and CDR2 YYEEEE come from the germline V gene. This CDR3 is 13 amino acids long.

This clonotype has at least ten counts. This sequence joins TRBV10-3 and TRBJ2-5; D is possibly TRBD2 (5 bases). The CDR3 consists of 13 residues. V was shortened by 8 bases and J by 1 base, with 11 bases between the two germline ends. Germline CDR1 and CDR2: ENHRY and SYGVKD. The CDR3 protein is CAIARAIQETQYF. The CDR3 nucleotides read TGTGCCATCGCGAGGGCGATCCAAGAGACCCAGTACTTC.